This TCR beta chain was captured by sequencing in a study of tumor and adjacent non-tumor tissue in lung cancer. About the research overall: The cohort had around twelve adenocarcinoma, a couple of squamous cell and 1 small cell patients.

Germline values: CDR1 SQVTM, CDR2 ANQGSEA. CDR3 length: 16 residues. This sample's RNA came from whole unsorted tissue. Overall study findings and caveats: Compared with tumor, normal lung showed significantly lower TCR diversity. Top 100 clones took a larger repertoire share in normal lung. Tumor TCR diversity, when higher, was linked to shorter survival.

TCRbeta libraries were built with three rounds of nested PCR, modified from ARM-PCR. In TCRdb, the multiplex PCR reads were re-called with MiXCR into one record per CDR3 protein. The data contain about 75,000 distinct CDR3 sequences, roughly 80% of them seen just once; the ten biggest clones take up about 12%. On this clonotype: The antigen remains undetermined. The CDR3 does not end in the conserved phenylalanine or tryptophan, so this is likely a read error.

The chain recombines TRBV29-1 with TRBJ2-2; 11 bases align to TRBD2. The clonotype originates from a woman between 45 and 60 years old with non-small cell lung cancer. The sample consisted of lung tumor tissue. The chain's CDR3 is CSVEPLAGGRTGELFL. Here the CDR3 DNA reads TGCAGTGTCGAACCTCTAGCGGGAGGACGAACCGGGGAGCTGTTTTTG.